This T cell receptor beta chain derives from a study of blood T cell repertoires in COVID-19. Study summary: Sources were T cells, B-cell-depleted T cells, or PBMCs; the material itself was cDNA or gDNA.

As handled by the study authors: Scientists estimated how many nucleated cells there were by amplifying reference gene primers. Produced via immunoSEQ multiplex PCR; TCRdb's table is partial and in-frame only. V, J and clone size were drawn from that table, and D and trimming were deduced from the DNA. Of around 150,000 clones in the sample, nearly 80% were seen once. Sequencing was carried out using PBMCs or T cells enriched from blood (not recorded which). This sequence originates from a woman aged 50 to 65 who had recovered from COVID-19.

The CDR3 region has the DNA TGTGCCAGCAGCCCCAAGGGGAACACCATATATTTT. Translation gives CASSPKGNTIYF. The chain carries TRBV5-6 and TRBJ1-3, with D tentatively TRBD1 (5 bases). Germline assignment: CDR1 SGHDT and CDR2 YYEEEE. The CDR3 has 12 residues. Deletions cut 4 bases from V and 7 bases from J, with 9 bases between.